This is a list of T cell receptor beta chains from one sample in a study of CD8 T cells in ankylosing spondylitis. MiXCR, run by TCRdb on the 5' RACE reads, gives a single entry per CDR3 protein. The table has about 240,000 distinct CDR3 sequences, 20% to 30% seen once. Specimen: blood, either unsorted or a sorted T cell fraction (not recorded which). The receptors shown here come from a male donor with ankylosing spondylitis or in good health (not recorded which). Both conserved end residues are part of each CDR3. D genes are given only for firm matches. The size field is filled for only some rows; it gives once, few, many or a size class.

D gene | J gene | clone size | V gene | CDR3 length | CDR3 protein | CDR3 DNA
. | TRBJ1-2 | many | TRBV7-6 | 15 | CASSLGGGTMYGYTF | TGTGCCAGCAGCTTAGGAGGAGGGACGATGTATGGCTACACCTTC
. | TRBJ2-5 | few | TRBV12-3/TRBV12-4 | 13 | CASSSRGGETQYF | TGTGCCAGCAGTTCTAGGGGGGGAGAGACCCAGTACTTC
. | TRBJ2-3 | few | TRBV20-1 | 11 | CSARYQRTQYF | TGCAGTGCTCGATATCAGCGTACGCAGTATTTT
TRBD1 | TRBJ2-7 | few | TRBV5-5 | 16 | CASSSHRGSRAYEQYF | TGTGCCAGCAGCTCTCACAGGGGTTCTAGGGCCTACGAGCAGTACTTC
. | TRBJ2-7 | . | TRBV3-1 | 14 | CASSHNGAGYEQYF | TGTGCCAGCAGCCACAACGGGGCAGGCTACGAGCAGTACTTC
. | TRBJ1-4 | many | TRBV12-3/TRBV12-4 | 13 | CASSYGGVLKLFF | TGTGCCAGCAGCTACGGAGGCGTTTTAAAACTGTTTTTT
. | TRBJ2-3 | many | TRBV15 | 15 | CATSLGSGLTDTQYF | TGTGCCACCAGCCTTGGTAGCGGCCTCACAGATACGCAGTATTTT
TRBD1 | TRBJ1-1 | . | TRBV20-1 | 17 | CSARSVQGASLFTEAFF | TGCAGTGCTAGGTCTGTTCAGGGGGCTTCACTGTTCACTGAAGCTTTCTTT
. | TRBJ2-4 | . | TRBV12-3/TRBV12-4 | 19 | CASSFTIGGSHLAKNIQYF | TGTGCCAGCAGTTTCACTATTGGGGGCAGCCACTTAGCCAAAAACATTCAGTACTTC
. | TRBJ1-1 | . | TRBV7-8 | 15 | CASSPPGWVNTEAFF | TGTGCCAGCAGCCCCCCCGGTTGGGTGAACACTGAAGCTTTCTTT
. | TRBJ2-5 | many | TRBV15 | 14 | CATSTRTGTETQYF | TGTGCCACCAGCACCCGGACCGGGACGGAGACCCAGTACTTC
. | TRBJ2-7 | . | TRBV27 | 14 | CASSLWGFSYEQYF | TGTGCCAGCAGTTTATGGGGTTTCTCCTACGAGCAGTACTTC
. | TRBJ2-1 | . | TRBV7-9 | 13 | CASSSGRTSGQFF | TGTGCCAGCAGCTCCGGACGGACATCGGGGCAGTTCTTC
. | TRBJ2-2 | many | TRBV10-3 | 15 | CAISTSPQNTGELFF | TGTGCCATCAGCACGTCACCACAGAACACCGGGGAGCTGTTTTTT
. | TRBJ2-1 | . | TRBV29-1 | 16 | CSVRDGRTPSYNEQFF | TGCAGCGTTAGGGACGGTAGGACACCTTCATACAATGAGCAGTTCTTC
. | TRBJ2-7 | . | TRBV11-2 | 14 | CASSIHQGNSEQYF | TGTGCCAGCAGCATCCACCAGGGGAATTCCGAGCAGTACTTC
. | TRBJ2-1 | . | TRBV6-2/TRBV6-3 | 14 | CASSRWDGDNEQFF | TGTGCCAGCAGCAGATGGGACGGGGACAATGAGCAGTTCTTC
TRBD2 | TRBJ2-7 | . | TRBV10-3 | 13 | CAIGGGALYEQYF | TGTGCCATCGGCGGGGGGGCCTTATACGAGCAGTACTTC
TRBD1 | TRBJ2-1 | few | TRBV6-4 | 13 | CASSDPITGVQFF | TGTGCCAGCAGTGACCCCATAACAGGGGTGCAGTTCTTC
. | TRBJ2-3 | many | TRBV20-1 | 13 | CSATDDPGDTQYF | TGCAGTGCCACGGACGACCCCGGGGATACGCAGTATTTT
TRBD2 | TRBJ2-7 | many | TRBV20-1 | 17 | CSAPEGTSGGASGEQYF | TGCAGTGCTCCTGAAGGGACTAGCGGGGGGGCGTCGGGGGAGCAGTACTTC
. | TRBJ2-1 | . | TRBV30 | 13 | CAWSGEAATEQFF | TGTGCCTGGAGTGGGGAGGCAGCGACGGAGCAGTTCTTC
. | TRBJ2-7 | . | TRBV15 | 14 | CATSRAQGVYEQYF | TGTGCCACCAGCAGAGCACAGGGTGTCTACGAGCAGTACTTC
. | TRBJ1-1 | . | TRBV6-2/TRBV6-3 | 15 | CASSYPGHLNTEAFF | TGTGCCAGCAGTTACCCGGGACATCTGAACACTGAAGCTTTCTTT
TRBD2 | TRBJ2-5 | . | TRBV10-3 | 15 | CAISESGLASETQYF | TGTGCCATCAGTGAGTCGGGACTAGCAAGCGAGACCCAGTACTTC
. | TRBJ1-2 | . | TRBV3-1 | 11 | CASSHIGGYTF | TGTGCCAGCAGCCACATCGGTGGCTACACCTTC
TRBD2 | TRBJ2-3 | . | TRBV20-1 | 19 | CSASLERLAGGTSTDTQYF | TGCAGTGCTAGTCTTGAAAGACTAGCGGGGGGGACTAGCACAGATACGCAGTATTTT
TRBD2 | TRBJ2-5 | few | TRBV20-1 | 15 | CSARSLAGREETQYF | TGCAGTGCTAGGTCTCTAGCGGGGAGGGAAGAGACCCAGTACTTC
TRBD2 | TRBJ2-1 | many | TRBV7-3 | 16 | CASSLGGGARYNEQFF | TGTGCCAGCAGCTTAGGCGGGGGGGCCCGGTACAATGAGCAGTTCTTC
. | TRBJ1-2 | few | TRBV10-3 | 14 | CAISESGVGYGYTF | TGTGCCATCAGTGAGTCAGGGGTTGGCTATGGCTACACCTTC
. | TRBJ2-1 | . | TRBV2 | 14 | CASSSRLSTNEQFF | TGTGCCAGCAGTTCACGCTTAAGTACCAATGAGCAGTTCTTC